The rows below give T cell receptor beta chains drawn from one sample of a study of cytomegalovirus exposure and HLA in healthy donors. The repertoire was sequenced with immunoSEQ multiplex PCR; TCRdb's copy has only in-frame clones and lacks some. The sample contains roughly 150,000 clones, around 80% of which appear only once. Sequenced material: PBMCs. The source is a female donor in good health and CMV-seronegative. CDR3s include the opening cysteine and the closing phenylalanine or tryptophan. Each record gives: D gene, V gene, J gene, CDR3 protein. The D gene is left open where the match is weak.

>TRBD2|TRBV18|TRBJ2-7
CASSPSGGAYEQYF
>TRBD1|TRBV4-3|TRBJ2-7
CASSQWTGASYEQYF
>TRBD2|TRBV5-1|TRBJ2-1
CASSLDLAGYNEQFF
>.|TRBV6-5|TRBJ1-2
CASSYPYDRQDYGYTF
>TRBD2|TRBV4-2|TRBJ2-1
CASSQTSGRYNEQFF
>.|TRBV18|TRBJ2-5
CASSPRAGETQYF
>TRBD1|TRBV28|TRBJ2-2
CASSSTGETGELFF
>TRBD1|TRBV5-5|TRBJ2-7
CASSTNRDRAYEQYF
>TRBD1|TRBV6-1|TRBJ1-4
CASTSGQGREKLFF
>.|TRBV7-6|.
CASSPWSGVEGPHEQYF
>TRBD1|TRBV18|TRBJ2-4
CASSLMGQPKNIQYF
>.|TRBV4-1|TRBJ1-5
CASSQAAVANQPQHF
>.|TRBV7-8|TRBJ2-3
CASSPNPTRLPGDTQYF
>.|TRBV19|TRBJ1-2
CASSIEGANGYTF
>.|TRBV7-3|TRBJ2-1
CASSQTGGEQFF
>TRBD1|TRBV5-4|TRBJ2-3
CASSTGQAADTQYF
>.|TRBV4-2|TRBJ2-1
CASSQDGREQFF
>TRBD1|TRBV18|TRBJ1-5
CASSPARTGGNQPQHF
>.|TRBV19|TRBJ2-1
CASSIDRRQGIREQFF
>TRBD1|TRBV7-9|TRBJ1-6
CASSPGTGEVDSPLHF
>TRBD2|TRBV19|TRBJ2-3
CASSSGTNTDTQYF
>.|TRBV18|TRBJ1-1
CASSRDKNTEAFF
>.|TRBV7-6|TRBJ2-5
CASSLPPGRPQETQYF
>TRBD2|TRBV6-1|TRBJ2-7
CASSEPLGGGTNEQYF
>TRBD2|TRBV30|TRBJ2-1
CAWSEGLAGMEQFF
>.|TRBV6-1|TRBJ1-3
CASTRDGNTIYF
>.|TRBV7-2|TRBJ2-7
CASSLWAGSSYEQYF
>TRBD1|TRBV28|TRBJ2-7
CASSSPGQGLLGSLEQYF
>TRBD2|TRBV30|TRBJ2-5
CAWTHPTSEIKTQYF
>.|TRBV6-6|TRBJ1-3
CAAGQDENTIYF
>.|TRBV7-2|TRBJ2-5
CASSRTQGRGETQYF
>.|TRBV7-9|TRBJ2-6
CASSLGGGGANVLTF
>.|TRBV2|TRBJ1-2
CASSTFTTGTNYGYTF
>TRBD1|TRBV19|TRBJ2-6
CASSRGQGAGANVLTF
>.|TRBV7-3|TRBJ2-1
CASSRPRQFF
>TRBD1|TRBV4-3|TRBJ2-1
CASSTQQGATNEQFF
>.|TRBV29-1|TRBJ2-5
CSVVGQGGRETQYF
>.|TRBV29-1|TRBJ2-2
CSVDGHSNTGELFF
>TRBD2|TRBV7-2|TRBJ2-7
CASSKGGGVSYEQYF
>.|TRBV2|.
CASMREQLEGEQYF